This T cell receptor beta chain was retrieved from a study of cytomegalovirus exposure and HLA in healthy donors. Study-level information: Both the approximately 130 validation repertoires and the approximately 700 first-cohort repertoires used the same platform, as reported by a later analysis.

Details on this clone: What it recognizes is unknown.

Using immunoSEQ multiplex PCR, the repertoire was profiled, and TCRdb retains in-frame clones only, with some absent. The table lists 100,000 to 150,000 clones, roughly 86% of them singletons. The donors were part of the validation cohort of 120 subjects. That cohort was separate from the first cohort, which comprised under 700 subjects. Regarding the study as a whole: Reported results showed that the classifier diagnosed cytomegalovirus status with high specificity and sensitivity.

The source material was PBMCs. The TCR sequence derives from a man aged 25 to 45 in good health and CMV-seronegative.

CDR3 loop: CASSLSSGRPNTGELFF. In DNA form, the CDR3 reads TGTGCCAGCAGCTTATCTAGCGGGAGACCGAACACCGGGGAGCTGTTTTTT. This rearrangement joins TRBV7-8 to TRBJ2-2, with 10 bases lining up with TRBD2. Germline V gene data show CDR1 as SGHVS and CDR2 as FQNEAQ. The CDR3 runs 17 residues. V shed 2 bases and J 0 bases; nucleotides not matched to a gene: 3.